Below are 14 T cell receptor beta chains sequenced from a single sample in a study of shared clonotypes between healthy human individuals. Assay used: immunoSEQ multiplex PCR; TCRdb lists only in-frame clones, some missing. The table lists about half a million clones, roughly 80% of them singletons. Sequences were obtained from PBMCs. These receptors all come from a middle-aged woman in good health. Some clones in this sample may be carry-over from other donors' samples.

The CDR3 spells CASSPAGGSGNTIYF. CDR3 DNA sequence: TGTGCCAGCTCACCAGCAGGGGGATCTGGAAACACCATATATTTT. The V gene is TRBV18, the J gene TRBJ1-3; 7 bases line up with TRBD1. The CDR3 extends over 15 amino acids. Looked up from germline, CDR1 is KGHSH and CDR2 is LQKENI. The J segment lost 1 base and the V segment lost 2 bases, leaving 2 bases of the junction unmatched.

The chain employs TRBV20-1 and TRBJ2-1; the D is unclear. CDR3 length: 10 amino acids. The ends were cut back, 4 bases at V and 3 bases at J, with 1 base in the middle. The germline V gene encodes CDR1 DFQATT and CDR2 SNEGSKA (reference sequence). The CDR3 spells CSANYNEQFF. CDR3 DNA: TGCAGTGCTAACTACAATGAGCAGTTCTTC.

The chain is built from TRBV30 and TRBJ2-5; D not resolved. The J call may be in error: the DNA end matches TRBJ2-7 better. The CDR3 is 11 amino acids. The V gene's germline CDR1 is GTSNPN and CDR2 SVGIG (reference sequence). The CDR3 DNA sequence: TGTGCCTGGAGTGTCAACTACGAGCAGTACTTC. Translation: CAWSVNYEQYF.

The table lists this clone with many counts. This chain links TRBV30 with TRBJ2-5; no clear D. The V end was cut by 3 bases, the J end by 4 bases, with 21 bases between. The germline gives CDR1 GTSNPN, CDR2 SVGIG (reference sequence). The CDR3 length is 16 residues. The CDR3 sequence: CAWSLARVKLGETQYF. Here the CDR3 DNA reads TGTGCCTGGAGCCTCGCCCGGGTTAAGTTAGGAGAGACCCAGTACTTC. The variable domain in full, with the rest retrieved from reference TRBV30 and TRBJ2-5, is SQTIHQWPATLVQPVGSPLSLECTVEGTSNPNLYWYRQAAGRGLQLLFYSVGIGQISSEVPQNLSASRPQDRQFILSSKKLLLSDSGFYLCAWSLARVKLGETQYFGPGTRLLVL.

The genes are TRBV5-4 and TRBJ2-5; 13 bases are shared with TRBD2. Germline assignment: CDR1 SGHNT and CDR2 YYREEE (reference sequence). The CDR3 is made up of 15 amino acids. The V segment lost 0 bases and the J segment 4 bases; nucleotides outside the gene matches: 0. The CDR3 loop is CASSLGLAGGETQYF. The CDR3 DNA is TGTGCCAGCAGCTTGGGACTAGCGGGAGGAGAGACCCAGTACTTC.

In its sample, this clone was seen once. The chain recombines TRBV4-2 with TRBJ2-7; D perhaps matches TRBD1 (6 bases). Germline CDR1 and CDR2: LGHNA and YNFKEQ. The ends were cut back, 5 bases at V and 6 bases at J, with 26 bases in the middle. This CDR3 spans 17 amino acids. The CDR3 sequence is CASSARSQGNSVSEQYF. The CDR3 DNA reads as TGTGCCAGCAGCGCCCGGAGCCAGGGGAATAGTGTTTCCGAGCAGTACTTC.

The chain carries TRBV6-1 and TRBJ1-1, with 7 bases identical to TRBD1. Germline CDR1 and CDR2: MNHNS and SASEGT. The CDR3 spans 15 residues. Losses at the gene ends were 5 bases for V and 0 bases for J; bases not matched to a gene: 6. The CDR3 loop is CASSRTGVMNTEAFF. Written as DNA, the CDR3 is TGTGCCAGCAGTAGAACAGGGGTGATGAACACTGAAGCTTTCTTT.

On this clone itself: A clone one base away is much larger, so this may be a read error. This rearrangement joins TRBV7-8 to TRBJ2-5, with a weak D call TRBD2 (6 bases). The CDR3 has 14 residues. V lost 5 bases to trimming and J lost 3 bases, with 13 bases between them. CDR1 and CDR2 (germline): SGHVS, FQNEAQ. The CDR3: CASSPMGGEETQYF. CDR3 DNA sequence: TGTGCCAGCAGCCCAATGGGGGGAGAAGAGACCCAGTACTTC.

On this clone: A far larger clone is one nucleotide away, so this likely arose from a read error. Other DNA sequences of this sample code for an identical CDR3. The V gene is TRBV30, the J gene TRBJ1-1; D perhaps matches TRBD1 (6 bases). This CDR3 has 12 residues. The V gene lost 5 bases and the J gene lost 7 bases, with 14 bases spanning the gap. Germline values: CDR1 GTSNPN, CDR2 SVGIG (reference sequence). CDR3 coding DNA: TGTGCCTGGGGCGGGGGGCGGTATGAAGCTTTCTTT. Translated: CAWGGGRYEAFF.

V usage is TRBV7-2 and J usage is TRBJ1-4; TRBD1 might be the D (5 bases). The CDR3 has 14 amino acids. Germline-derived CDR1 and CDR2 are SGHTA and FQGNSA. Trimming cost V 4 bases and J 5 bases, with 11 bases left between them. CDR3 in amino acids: CASSSGTVNEKLFF. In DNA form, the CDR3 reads TGTGCCAGCAGCTCCGGGACGGTGAATGAAAAACTGTTTTTT.

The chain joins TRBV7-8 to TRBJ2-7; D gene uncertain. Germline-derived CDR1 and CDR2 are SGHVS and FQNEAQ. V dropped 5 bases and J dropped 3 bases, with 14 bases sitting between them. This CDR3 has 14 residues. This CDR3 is CASSGHVSYYEQYF. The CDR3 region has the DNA TGTGCCAGCAGCGGCCATGTATCCTACTACGAGCAGTACTTC.

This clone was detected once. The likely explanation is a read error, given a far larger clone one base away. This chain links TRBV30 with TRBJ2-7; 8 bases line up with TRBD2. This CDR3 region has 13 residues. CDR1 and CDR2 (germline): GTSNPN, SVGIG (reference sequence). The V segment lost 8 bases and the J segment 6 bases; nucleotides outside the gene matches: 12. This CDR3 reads CAREGPFKGEQYF. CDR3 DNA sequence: TGTGCCCGGGAGGGTCCCTTTAAGGGCGAGCAGTACTTC.

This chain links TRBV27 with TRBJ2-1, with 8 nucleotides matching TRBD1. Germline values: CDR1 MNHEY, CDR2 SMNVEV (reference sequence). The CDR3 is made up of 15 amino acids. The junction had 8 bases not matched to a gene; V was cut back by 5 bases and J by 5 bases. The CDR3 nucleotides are TGTGCCAGCAGTGCCCGGGACAGGTGGGACAATGAGCAGTTCTTC. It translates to CASSARDRWDNEQFF.

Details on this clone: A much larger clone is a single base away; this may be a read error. CDR3 sequence reads: CASSSTTWQETQYF. In DNA, the CDR3 is TGCGCCAGCAGCTCGACGACATGGCAAGAGACCCAGTACTTC. The V and J genes are TRBV5-1 and TRBJ2-5; unclear D gene. The CDR3 contains 14 residues. Per germline, CDR1 SGHRS and CDR2 YFSETQ. The V gene lost 3 bases and the J gene lost 2 bases, with 11 bases spanning the gap.